Each of the 13 T cell receptor beta chains below was sequenced from the same sample in a study of T cell responses to AZD1222 COVID-19 vaccine. Profiling relied on immunoSEQ multiplex PCR, and the TCRdb table lists in-frame clones only, not all of them. In the table there are about 69,000 clones, 75% to 90% of which are singletons. This material consisted of peripheral blood, taken 28 days after the second AZD1222 dose. These TCRs come from an adult who received the AZD1222 COVID-19 vaccine.

This clone was detected only once. The chain has TRBV5-1 and TRBJ2-7, with D perhaps assigned TRBD1 or TRBD2 (5 bases each). Germline lookup yields CDR1 SGHRS and CDR2 YFSETQ. Trimming removed 5 bases from V and 5 bases from J, with 17 bases in between. The CDR3 spans 14 residues. In nucleotides, the CDR3 is TGCGCCAGCAGTCGTGGGACGAACCGGGACGAGCAGTACTTC. Translated, it gives CASSRGTNRDEQYF.

This chain links TRBV27 with TRBJ1-1, with 7 bases aligning to TRBD1. This CDR3 is 14 amino acids long. J lost 4 bases, V lost 5 bases, and 7 bases had no gene match. Germline V gene data show CDR1 as MNHEY and CDR2 as SMNVEV (reference sequence). DNA for the CDR3: TGTGCCAGCAGTGAACGACAGGGAATCACTGAAGCTTTCTTT. It yields the protein CASSERQGITEAFF.

V gene TRBV12-5 combines with J gene TRBJ1-1; D may be TRBD1 (6 bases). Germline V gene data show CDR1 as LGHNT and CDR2 as FRNRAP. The CDR3 sequence is 14 residues long. V lost 7 bases and J 4 bases, leaving 16 bases between the germline ends. The CDR3 is CASARRGGGTEAFF. The CDR3 DNA sequence: TGTGCTAGTGCCCGGCGGGGGGGCGGCACTGAAGCTTTCTTT.

The CDR3 DNA follows: TGTGCCAGTAAAGACACATATAATTCACCCCTCCACTTT. It is translated as CASKDTYNSPLHF. The genes are TRBV19 and TRBJ1-6, with D uncertain. The CDR3 has 13 residues. The V gene's germline CDR1 is LNHDA and CDR2 SQIVND (reference sequence). Trimming took off 7 bases at V and 4 bases at J, with 8 bases between the two ends.

The chain employs TRBV5-4 and TRBJ1-6; D remains unclear. The V end was cut by 5 bases, the J end by 6 bases, with 15 bases between. There are 15 residues in the CDR3. Germline V gives CDR1 SGHNT, CDR2 YYREEE (reference sequence). The CDR3 DNA is TGTGCCAGCAGTTCCGATGGCGGGATTAATTCACCCCTCCACTTT. It encodes CASSSDGGINSPLHF. Supplemented by reference TRBV5-4 and TRBJ1-6, the full variable domain reads ETGVTQSPTHLIKTRGQQVTLRCSSQSGHNTVSWYQQALGQGPQFIFQYYREEENGRGNFPPRFSGLQFPNYSSELNVNALELDDSALYLCASSSDGGINSPLHFGNGTRLTVT.

CDR3: CASRGRDFNQPQHF. Written as DNA, the CDR3 is TGTGCCAGCAGGGGGCGCGATTTCAATCAGCCCCAGCATTTT. V and J are TRBV6-6 and TRBJ1-5; a weak D match, TRBD1 (5 bases). CDR1 is MNHNY, CDR2 SVGAGI, per germline (reference sequence). V was clipped by 6 bases and J by 3 bases, with 12 bases between them. This CDR3 contains 14 residues.

This clone has more than one count but fewer than ten. The gene calls are TRBV30 and TRBJ1-3; D is unclear. The ends were cut back, 1 base at V and 0 bases at J, with 4 bases in the middle. The germline V gene encodes CDR1 GTSNPN and CDR2 SVGIG (reference sequence). The CDR3 covers 13 residues. CDR3 loop: CAWSGGSGNTIYF. The CDR3 DNA is TGTGCCTGGAGTGGAGGCTCTGGAAACACCATATATTTT. The full variable domain, with the rest looked up from reference TRBV30 and TRBJ1-3, is SQTIHQWPATLVQPVGSPLSLECTVEGTSNPNLYWYRQAAGRGLQLLFYSVGIGQISSEVPQNLSASRPQDRQFILSSKKLLLSDSGFYLCAWSGGSGNTIYFGEGSWLTVV.

The rearrangement uses TRBV18 and TRBJ1-1; TRBD1 matches at 8 bases. Germline V gives CDR1 KGHSH, CDR2 LQKENI. J lost 1 base, V lost 6 bases, and 4 bases had no gene match. The CDR3 runs to 14 residues. The chain's CDR3 is CASSRGQENTEAFF. The CDR3 nucleotides read TGTGCCAGCTCTCGGGGACAGGAGAACACTGAAGCTTTCTTT.

For the CDR3, the DNA is TGCAGCGTGACTAGCGGGGGGGCCGGGTCCTACAATGAGCAGTTCTTC. Its translation is CSVTSGGAGSYNEQFF. The V and J genes are TRBV29-1 and TRBJ2-1, with 14 bases fitting TRBD2. The CDR3 consists of 16 residues. In germline, CDR1 is SQVTM, CDR2 ANQGSEA. The V and J ends lost 6 bases and 1 base, in that order; junction bases with no gene match: 5.

The genes are TRBV10-1 and TRBJ2-3; possible D gene TRBD1, 7 bases. Germline-derived CDR1 and CDR2 are WNHNN and SYGVQD (reference sequence). This CDR3 has 13 amino acids. V lost 8 bases and J lost 5, with 14 bases in between. The CDR3 DNA is TGCGCCAGCGGAGGGGGCACGAGAGATACGCAGTATTTT. This sequence encodes CASGGGTRDTQYF.

The J gene is TRBJ1-1, the V gene TRBV6-5; D remains ambiguous. V was cut by 7 bases and J by 0 bases, with 9 bases left in between. The CDR3 runs to 13 residues. Germline CDR1 and CDR2: MNHEY and SVGAGI. CDR3 sequence (DNA): TGTGCCAGCACCGGTGGCGTGAACACTGAAGCTTTCTTT. Its protein is CASTGGVNTEAFF.

V and J are TRBV21-1 and TRBJ2-3; TRBD2, the D gene given by the table, was not confirmed from the DNA. TRBV21-1 is noted as a pseudogene. The length of the CDR3 is 18 residues. The CDR3 coding sequence is TGTGCCAGCAGCTCCGATCTGGGGGGTTACACTAGCACAGATACGCAGTATTTT. Its translation: CASSSDLGGYTSTDTQYF.

The gene calls are TRBV9 and TRBJ2-1; no reliable D call. CDR3 size: 11 residues. The ends were cut back, 3 bases at V and 8 bases at J, with 6 bases in the middle. Looked up from germline, CDR1 is SGDLS and CDR2 is YYNGEE. The CDR3 region is CASSAYDEQFF. The CDR3 DNA reads as TGTGCCAGCAGCGCGTACGATGAGCAGTTCTTC.